This entry lists 18 T cell receptor beta chains sequenced from one sample in a study of T cells in Graves' hyperthyroidism and ophthalmopathy (dated by TCRdb to about 2019). The library relied on multiplex PCR. TCRdb lists the instrument as Illumina HiSeq 2000. The TCR beta CDR3 regions were amplified from RNA transcripts. The TCR CDR3 was subjected to a first round of RT-PCR using the HTBI primer set and the Qiagen OneStep RT-PCR kit. Starting from the raw public reads, TCRdb applied fastp trimming at Q25, assembled clones with MiXCR and retained in-frame beta chains. All rows with the same CDR3 protein become a single entry with the most common DNA and genes. This sample is represented by roughly 640,000 distinct CDR3 sequences; roughly a sixth of them were singletons. The ten largest clonotypes hold roughly 3% of the sample. The sequencing input was blood. The receptors originated from a woman between 35 and 50 years old with Graves' ophthalmopathy.

The chain links TRBV6-2 or TRBV6-3 to TRBJ2-1, with 14 bases fitting TRBD2. This CDR3 contains 15 residues. The junction had 6 bases not matched to a gene; V was cut back by 7 bases and J by 7 bases. Germline V gene lookup returns CDR1 MNHEY and CDR2 SVGEGT. CDR3 nucleotides: TGTGCCAGCACCACCGGGACTAGCGGGAGTAATGAGCAGTTCTTC. It specifies CASTTGTSGSNEQFF.

This clonotype appeared a few times. The chain joins TRBV7-9 to TRBJ2-1; 15 bases align to TRBD2. The CDR3 spans 19 residues. CDR1 is SEHNR, CDR2 FQNEAQ, per germline (reference sequence). The trim removed 2 bases at V and 8 bases at J, leaving 13 bases unmatched. CDR3 sequence (DNA): TGTGCCAGCAGCTTACGTTTTCAACGCGGACTAGCGGGAGGGGATGAGCAGTTCTTC. It codes for CASSLRFQRGLAGGDEQFF. Filled out from reference TRBV7-9 and TRBJ2-1, the complete variable domain reads DTGVSQNPRHKITKRGQNVTFRCDPISEHNRLYWYRQTLGQGPEFLTYFQNEAQLEKSRLLSDRFSAERPKGSFSTLEIQRTEQGDSAMYLCASSLRFQRGLAGGDEQFFGPGTRLTVL.

At least ten counts were recorded for this clonotype. The chain joins TRBV28 to TRBJ2-1, with D perhaps assigned TRBD1 or TRBD2 (5 bases each). Trimming took 9 bases from V and 5 from J, leaving 17 bases between them. The CDR3 sequence is 14 residues long. Germline V gene data show CDR1 as MDHEN and CDR2 as SYDVKM. CDR3: CARGSGPTNNEQFF. Written as DNA, the CDR3 is TGTGCCAGAGGGTCGGGACCTACTAACAATGAGCAGTTCTTC.

The chain couples TRBV12-3 or TRBV12-4 to TRBJ2-2; D gene unclear. V was clipped by 6 bases and J by 0 bases, with 11 bases between them. The CDR3 contains 15 residues. The CDR3 bases are TGTGCCAGCAGCGAATACAGCGCGAACACCGGGGAGCTGTTTTTT. Amino acid sequence: CASSEYSANTGELFF.

The J gene is TRBJ1-4, the V gene TRBV2; maybe TRBD1 (6 bases). This CDR3 is built from 15 residues. Germline V gene sequence: CDR1 SNHLY, CDR2 FYNNEI. V lost 6 bases to trimming and J lost 0 bases, with 11 bases between them. Here the CDR3 DNA reads TGTGCCAGCAGGAGCAGGGGCGCAACTAATGAAAAACTGTTTTTT. Encoded protein: CASRSRGATNEKLFF.

This clonotype appeared many times. V gene TRBV7-2 combines with J gene TRBJ1-1, with a possible D match to TRBD1 (5 bases). The CDR3 is 15 amino acids. CDR1 is SGHTA and CDR2 is FQGNSA in the germline V gene. V lost 2 bases and J lost 4, with 14 bases in between. The CDR3 loop is CASSLYGGYGTEAFF. DNA of the CDR3: TGTGCCAGCAGCTTATATGGGGGGTACGGCACTGAAGCTTTCTTT.

This clonotype was observed at least ten times. This chain uses TRBV3-1 with TRBJ1-1; the D gene is possibly TRBD1 (5 bases). With 3 bases removed from V and 10 bases from J, the gap between germline ends came to 21 bases. The CDR3 has 15 residues. Germline values: CDR1 LGHDT, CDR2 YNNKEL (reference sequence). The CDR3 coding sequence is TGTGCCAGCAGCCACCGGGGGGAAAGACCGGTCATAGCTTTCTTT. Its translation: CASSHRGERPVIAFF. The variable domain in full, completed from reference TRBV3-1 and TRBJ1-1, reads DTAVSQTPKYLVTQMGNDKSIKCEQNLGHDTMYWYKQDSKKFLKIMFSYNNKELIINETVPNRFSPKSPDKAHLNLHINSLELGDSAVYFCASSHRGERPVIAFFGQGTRLTVV.

There are a few counts of this clonotype. The rearrangement links TRBV18 to TRBJ2-3, with 10 positions matching TRBD2. Germline CDR1 KGHSH, CDR2 LQKENI. CDR3 size: 16 residues. Losses at the gene ends were 8 bases for V and 2 bases for J; bases not matched to a gene: 10. The CDR3 DNA reads TGTGCCAGCAGTGAAATAGCGGGGGGCACCACAGATACGCAGTATTTT. This gives the protein CASSEIAGGTTDTQYF.

This clonotype turned up a few times. This chain connects TRBV5-1 to TRBJ1-2, with D uncertain. The germline V gene encodes CDR1 SGHRS and CDR2 YFSETQ. Trimming stripped 0 bases from V and 2 bases from J, with 11 bases between. The length of the CDR3 is 15 residues. CDR3 in amino acids: CASSLGTASNYGYTF. DNA of the CDR3: TGCGCCAGCAGCTTGGGGACGGCCTCCAACTATGGCTACACCTTC. Looking up the rest from reference TRBV5-1 and TRBJ1-2 gives the full variable domain: KAGVTQTPRYLIKTRGQQVTLSCSPISGHRSVSWYQQTPGQGLQFLFEYFSETQRNKGNFPGRFSGRQFSNSRSEMNVSTLELGDSALYLCASSLGTASNYGYTFGSGTRLTVV.

This clonotype was counted at least ten times. The V gene is TRBV20-1, the J gene TRBJ1-5; maybe TRBD1 (5 bases). This CDR3 has 17 amino acids. Trimming left V 3 bases short and J 5 bases short, with 23 bases between. Germline CDR1 reads DFQATT; CDR2 reads SNEGSKA (reference sequence). The CDR3 DNA follows: TGCAGTGCTAGGGAGTCTGTTAGGAAGGGACTTTATCAGCCCCAGCATTTT. Its translation is CSARESVRKGLYQPQHF.

This clonotype was detected ten times or more. This chain joins TRBV2 and TRBJ1-1, with a weak D call TRBD1 (5 bases). There are 15 residues in the CDR3. Trimming took off 2 bases at V and 1 base at J, with 11 bases between the two ends. CDR1 is SNHLY, CDR2 FYNNEI, per germline. CDR3: CASSESPGRNTEAFF. The CDR3 DNA sequence: TGTGCCAGCAGTGAATCTCCGGGACGGAACACTGAAGCTTTCTTT.

This clonotype was observed many times. This chain links TRBV2 with TRBJ1-5, with TRBD1 identical over 7 bases. Germline trimming cut 4 bases from V and 6 bases from J; bases unmatched to any gene: 6. The CDR3 extends over 14 amino acids. Germline loops: CDR1 SNHLY, CDR2 FYNNEI. The CDR3 nucleotides are TGTGCCAGCAGTGGTAAGGGGGCGATTCAGCCCCAGCATTTT. Its protein product is CASSGKGAIQPQHF.

This clonotype was found a few times. J is TRBJ2-5 and V is TRBV15, with 7 bases identical to TRBD1. The length of the CDR3 is 16 residues. CDR1 LNHNV and CDR2 YYDKDF come from the germline V gene (reference sequence). The ends lost 2 bases at V and 0 bases at J; junction bases unmatched: 6. The CDR3 region has the DNA TGTGCCACCAGCAGAAGCGACAGGGATTACCAAGAGACCCAGTACTTC. Residues: CATSRSDRDYQETQYF.

V usage is TRBV29-1 and J usage is TRBJ2-3; 12 bases fit TRBD2. This CDR3 is built from 13 residues. The trim removed 5 bases at V and 9 bases at J, leaving 6 bases unmatched. Germline lookup yields CDR1 SQVTM and CDR2 ANQGSEA. This chain's CDR3 is CSVPRLAGATQYF. In nucleotides, the CDR3 is TGCAGCGTTCCCAGACTAGCGGGAGCCACGCAGTATTTT.

This clonotype was counted at least ten times. The chain carries TRBV3-1 and TRBJ2-1, with 9 positions matching TRBD2. The junction had 6 bases not matched to a gene; V was cut back by 6 bases and J by 3 bases. CDR3 length equals 15 residues. Germline V gene data show CDR1 as LGHDT and CDR2 as YNNKEL (reference sequence). CDR3 sequence: CASSATSGLYNEQFF. The CDR3 coding sequence is TGTGCCAGCAGTGCTACTAGCGGGCTCTACAATGAGCAGTTCTTC.

This chain connects TRBV20-1 to TRBJ2-3; D ambiguous. This CDR3 region has 13 residues. With 5 bases removed from V and 2 bases from J, the gap between germline ends came to 11 bases. CDR1 and CDR2 (germline): DFQATT, SNEGSKA (reference sequence). In DNA form, the CDR3 reads TGCAGTGCTCAATTCGAATACACAGATACGCAGTATTTT. Translating gives CSAQFEYTDTQYF.

V and J are TRBV18 and TRBJ2-5, with TRBD1 identical over 8 bases. Losses at the gene ends were 6 bases for V and 2 bases for J; bases not matched to a gene: 14. Germline values: CDR1 KGHSH, CDR2 LQKENI. The CDR3 covers 17 residues. CDR3 coding DNA: TGTGCCAGCTCCACTCAGACAGGGGACTCGTGGCAAGAGACCCAGTACTTC. It encodes CASSTQTGDSWQETQYF. The complete variable domain, with remaining parts taken from reference TRBV18 and TRBJ2-5, reads NAGVMQNPRHLVRRRGQEARLRCSPMKGHSHVYWYRQLPEEGLKFMVYLQKENIIDESGMPKERFSAEFPKEGPSILRIQQVVRGDSAAYFCASSTQTGDSWQETQYFGPGTRLLVL.

This clonotype was recorded many times. The chain is built from TRBV20-1 and TRBJ2-7; 7 nucleotides agree with TRBD2. The CDR3 has 13 residues. The junction had 7 bases not matched to a gene; V was cut back by 6 bases and J by 2 bases. Germline CDR1 reads DFQATT; CDR2 reads SNEGSKA (reference sequence). DNA for the CDR3: TGCAGTGCCTCAGCGGGACGGGCCTACGAGCAGTACTTC. This encodes CSASAGRAYEQYF.